The source of this T cell receptor beta chain is a study of T cell responses to AZD1222 COVID-19 vaccine. Broader study findings: The study found vaccine-associated CD4 TCRs spanning spike, dominant at 160-218 and 743-854. The study sampled repertoires only after the peak T cell response. Donors skewed white British and female; clonal diversity was possibly underestimated. Close to half of spike-specific TCRs reportedly recognize unmutated variant regions.

Measured with immunoSEQ multiplex PCR; TCRdb has only the in-frame clones, and not every one. The repertoire holds approximately 160,000 clones, around 88% seen once, with more than 3% in the top ten. Germline CDR1 SNHLY, CDR2 FYNNEI. Between the trimmed V and J ends, which lost 1 base and 7 bases, there was a span of 7 bases. The length of the CDR3 is 13 residues. With regard to this clone: What it binds is not known.

This rearrangement joins TRBV2 to TRBJ1-4; D gene unclear. The sequences come from peripheral blood, collected on day 0 of MenACWY control vaccination. The clonotype originates from an adult in good health. CDR3 nucleotide sequence: TGTGCCAGCAGTGAAGGTCCCTTTGAAAAACTGTTTTTT. As protein: CASSEGPFEKLFF. Looking up the rest from reference TRBV2 and TRBJ1-4 gives the full variable domain: EPEVTQTPSHQVTQMGQEVILRCVPISNHLYFYWYRQILGQKVEFLVSFYNNEISEKSEIFDDQFSVERPDGSNFTLKIRSTKLEDSAMYFCASSEGPFEKLFFGSGTQLSVL.